The 9 T cell receptor beta chains listed next were all sequenced from one sample in a study of OX40 agonist ivuxolimab in advanced cancers. This table comes from immunoSEQ multiplex PCR, and its TCRdb copy is limited to in-frame clones, with some not included. Counted here are under 70,000 clones, roughly 89% occurring once; the ten biggest clones make up 8% to 10%. The starting material was CD4+ or CD8+ T cells sorted from blood, obtained in a trial of the OX40 agonist ivuxolimab. Every receptor here comes from an adult with an advanced solid tumor such as melanoma, head and neck, liver or kidney cancer.

This clone was seen a single time. The genes are TRBV7-2 and TRBJ1-1; perhaps TRBD1 as D (6 bases). V was shortened by 5 bases and J by 3 bases, with 16 bases between the two germline ends. The CDR3 is 15 amino acids. CDR1 is SGHTA and CDR2 is FQGNSA in the germline V gene. In nucleotides, the CDR3 is TGTGCCAGCAGCCCTGACGGCAGGGGTGACACTGAAGCTTTCTTT. It codes for CASSPDGRGDTEAFF.

This clone was counted between two and nine times. V gene TRBV6-5 combines with J gene TRBJ1-1; a possible D gene is TRBD1 (6 bases). The CDR3 totals 13 residues. V lost 5 bases, J lost 0 bases, and 7 bases lay in between. Germline CDR1 and CDR2: MNHEY and SVGAGI. This CDR3 reads CASSAGVNTEAFF. As DNA, the CDR3 is TGTGCCAGCAGTGCAGGGGTGAACACTGAAGCTTTCTTT.

This CDR3 reads CASSSRTVGEKLFF. The CDR3, as DNA: TGTGCCAGCAGCTCTAGGACGGTAGGGGAAAAACTGTTTTTT. The chain has TRBV7-2 and TRBJ1-4; D is ambiguous. Trimming stripped 4 bases from V and 8 bases from J, with 14 bases between. CDR1 is SGHTA and CDR2 is FQGNSA in the germline V gene. The CDR3 extends over 14 amino acids.

The chain uses TRBV29-1 and TRBJ2-7, with 7 bases matching TRBD1. Trimming at V came to 8 bases and at J to 3 bases, leaving 19 bases not matched to a gene. Germline V gene lookup returns CDR1 SQVTM and CDR2 ANQGSEA. The CDR3 has 16 amino acids. This CDR3 is CSFQTPRDSMSYEQYF. DNA for the CDR3: TGCAGCTTCCAGACCCCCCGGGACAGCATGAGCTACGAGCAGTACTTC.

This clone came up once. The V gene is TRBV6-5, the J gene TRBJ1-2; maybe TRBD1 (5 bases). The CDR3 is 13 amino acids. Between the trimmed V and J ends, which lost 6 bases and 6 bases, there was a span of 14 bases. The germline V gene encodes CDR1 MNHEY and CDR2 SVGAGI. CDR3 loop: CASSPDRIHGYTF. CDR3 sequence (DNA): TGTGCCAGCAGCCCTGACAGAATCCATGGCTACACCTTC.

DNA for the CDR3: TGCGCCAGCAGCCCGTGGGGGGGACGAGGTCGTGGCTACACCTTC. Translating it yields CASSPWGGRGRGYTF. The rearrangement links TRBV4-3 to TRBJ1-2, with D tentatively TRBD1 (5 bases). Germline assignment: CDR1 LGHNA and CDR2 YSLEER. The CDR3 has 15 residues. Trimming left V 4 bases short and J 7 bases short, with 19 bases between.

The chain recombines TRBV2 with TRBJ1-1, with TRBD1 identical over 7 bases. The V and J ends lost 6 bases and 4 bases, in that order; junction bases with no gene match: 8. CDR1 and CDR2 (germline): SNHLY, FYNNEI. The CDR3 contains 14 residues. CDR3 coding DNA: TGTGCCAGCAGGAAACAGGGGTCGAGCACTGAAGCTTTCTTT. This codes for CASRKQGSSTEAFF.

The V call is TRBV4-2, the J call TRBJ1-4, with D perhaps TRBD1 (6 bases). This CDR3 spans 16 amino acids. From germline, CDR1 is LGHNA and CDR2 YNFKEQ. Trimming took 4 bases from V and 0 from J, leaving 12 bases between them. CDR3 coding DNA: TGTGCCAGCAGCCCCGGGACACAACCAACTAATGAAAAACTGTTTTTT. It translates to CASSPGTQPTNEKLFF.

The chain couples TRBV7-2 to TRBJ2-3, with 7 bases lining up with TRBD1. This CDR3 contains 15 residues. Germline values: CDR1 SGHTA, CDR2 FQGNSA. V gave up 5 bases and J gave up 6 bases; unmatched junction bases: 11. The CDR3 nucleotides read TGTGCCAGCAGCCCTGCAGGGGGTTCATCTGATACGCAGTATTTT. It yields the protein CASSPAGGSSDTQYF.